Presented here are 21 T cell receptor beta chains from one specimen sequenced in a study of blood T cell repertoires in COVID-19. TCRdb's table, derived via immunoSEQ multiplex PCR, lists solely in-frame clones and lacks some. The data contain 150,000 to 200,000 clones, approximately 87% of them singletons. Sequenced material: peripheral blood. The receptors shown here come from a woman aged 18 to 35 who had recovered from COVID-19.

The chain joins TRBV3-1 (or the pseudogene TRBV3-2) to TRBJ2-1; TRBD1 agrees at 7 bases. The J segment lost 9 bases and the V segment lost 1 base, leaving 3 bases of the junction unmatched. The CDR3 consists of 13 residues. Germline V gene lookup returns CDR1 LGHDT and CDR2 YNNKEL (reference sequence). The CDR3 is CASSQGGTAEQFF. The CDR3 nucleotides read TGTGCCAGCAGCCAAGGAGGGACAGCTGAGCAGTTCTTC.

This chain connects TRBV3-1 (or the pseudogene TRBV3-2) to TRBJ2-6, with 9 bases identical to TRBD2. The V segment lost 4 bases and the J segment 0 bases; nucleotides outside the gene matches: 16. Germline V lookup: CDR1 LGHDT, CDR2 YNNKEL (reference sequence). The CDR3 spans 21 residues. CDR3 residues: CASSPYQQAGGLLSGANVLTF. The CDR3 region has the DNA TGTGCCAGCAGCCCTTATCAGCAAGCGGGAGGACTCCTCTCTGGGGCCAACGTCCTGACTTTC.

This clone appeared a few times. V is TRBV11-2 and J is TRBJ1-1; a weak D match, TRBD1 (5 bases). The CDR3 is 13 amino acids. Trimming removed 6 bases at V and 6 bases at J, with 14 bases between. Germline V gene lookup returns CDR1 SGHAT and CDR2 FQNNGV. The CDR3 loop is CASRSPGGAEAFF. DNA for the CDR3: TGTGCCAGCAGATCCCCTGGGGGGGCTGAAGCTTTCTTT.

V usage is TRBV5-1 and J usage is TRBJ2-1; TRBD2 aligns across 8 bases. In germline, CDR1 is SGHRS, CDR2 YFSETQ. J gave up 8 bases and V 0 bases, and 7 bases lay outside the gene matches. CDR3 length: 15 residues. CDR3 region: CASSLGLARTDEQFF. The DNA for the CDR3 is TGCGCCAGCAGCTTGGGACTAGCGCGCACGGATGAGCAGTTCTTC.

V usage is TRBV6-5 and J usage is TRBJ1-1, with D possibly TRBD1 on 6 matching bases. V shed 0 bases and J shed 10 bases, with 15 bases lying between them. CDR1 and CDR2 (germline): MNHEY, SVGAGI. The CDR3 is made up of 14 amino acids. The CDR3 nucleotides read TGTGCCAGCAGTTACTCAGGACAGACTATCGCAGCTTTCTTT. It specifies CASSYSGQTIAAFF.

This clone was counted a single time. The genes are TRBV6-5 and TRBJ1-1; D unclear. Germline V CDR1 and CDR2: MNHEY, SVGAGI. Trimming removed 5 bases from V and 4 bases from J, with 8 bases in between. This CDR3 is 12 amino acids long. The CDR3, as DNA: TGTGCCAGCAGTATTCGGGGCACTGAAGCTTTCTTT. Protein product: CASSIRGTEAFF.

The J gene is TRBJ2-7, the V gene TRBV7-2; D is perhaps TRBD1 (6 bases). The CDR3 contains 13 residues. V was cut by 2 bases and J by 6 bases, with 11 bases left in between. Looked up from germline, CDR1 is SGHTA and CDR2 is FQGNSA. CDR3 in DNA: TGTGCCAGCAGCTTAACAGGGCACTGCGAGCAGTACTTC. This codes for CASSLTGHCEQYF.

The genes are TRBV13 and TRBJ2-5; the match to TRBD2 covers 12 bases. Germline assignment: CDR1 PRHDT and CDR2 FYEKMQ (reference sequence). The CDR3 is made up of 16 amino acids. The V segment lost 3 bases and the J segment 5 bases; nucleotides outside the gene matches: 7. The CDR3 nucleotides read TGTGCCAGCAGCTTTGCTAGCGGGGGGGCCAGTGAGACCCAGTACTTC. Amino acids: CASSFASGGASETQYF. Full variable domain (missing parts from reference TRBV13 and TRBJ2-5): AAGVIQSPRHLIKEKRETATLKCYPIPRHDTVYWYQQGPGQDPQFLISFYEKMQSDKGSIPDRFSAQQFSDYHSELNMSSLELGDSALYFCASSFASGGASETQYFGPGTRLLVL.

CDR3 bases: TGTGCCAGCAGCTTAGTCGGGCAGGGGGCGGACACTGAAGCTTTCTTT. Protein product: CASSLVGQGADTEAFF. The genes are TRBV11-2 and TRBJ1-1; TRBD1 agrees at 8 bases. Germline V gene data show CDR1 as SGHAT and CDR2 as FQNNGV. Trimming removed 1 base from V and 3 bases from J; junction bases left unmatched: 7. The CDR3 is 16 amino acids.

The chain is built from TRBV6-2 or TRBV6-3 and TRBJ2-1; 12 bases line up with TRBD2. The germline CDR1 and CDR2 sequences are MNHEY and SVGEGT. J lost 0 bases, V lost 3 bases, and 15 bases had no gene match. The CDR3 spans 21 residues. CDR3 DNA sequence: TGTGCCAGCAGTTATTTCTTATTCCTACTAGCGGGGGGAAGCTCCTACAATGAGCAGTTCTTC. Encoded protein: CASSYFLFLLAGGSSYNEQFF.

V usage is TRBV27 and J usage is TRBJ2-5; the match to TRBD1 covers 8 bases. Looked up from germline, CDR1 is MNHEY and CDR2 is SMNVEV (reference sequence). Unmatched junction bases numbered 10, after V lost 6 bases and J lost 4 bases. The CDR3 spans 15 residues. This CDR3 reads CASRGTGFIGETQYF. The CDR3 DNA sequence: TGTGCCAGCAGGGGGACAGGATTTATCGGAGAGACCCAGTACTTC.

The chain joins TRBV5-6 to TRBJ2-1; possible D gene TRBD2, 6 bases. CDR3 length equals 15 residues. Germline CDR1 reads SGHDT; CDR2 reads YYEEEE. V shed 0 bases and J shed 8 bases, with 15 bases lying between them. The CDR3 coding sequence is TGTGCCAGCAGCTTGGAACGGACTATGTTGCATGAGCAGTTCTTC. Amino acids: CASSLERTMLHEQFF. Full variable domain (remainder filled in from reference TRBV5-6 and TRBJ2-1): DAGVTQSPTHLIKTRGQQVTLRCSPKSGHDTVSWYQQALGQGPQFIFQYYEEEERQRGNFPDRFSGHQFPNYSSELNVNALLLGDSALYLCASSLERTMLHEQFFGPGTRLTVL.

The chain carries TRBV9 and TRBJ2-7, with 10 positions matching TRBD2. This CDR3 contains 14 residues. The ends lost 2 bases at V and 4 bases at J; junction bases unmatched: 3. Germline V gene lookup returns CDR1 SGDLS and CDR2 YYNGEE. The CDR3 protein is CASSVRGLAYEQYF. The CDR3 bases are TGTGCCAGCAGCGTCAGGGGACTAGCGTACGAGCAGTACTTC.

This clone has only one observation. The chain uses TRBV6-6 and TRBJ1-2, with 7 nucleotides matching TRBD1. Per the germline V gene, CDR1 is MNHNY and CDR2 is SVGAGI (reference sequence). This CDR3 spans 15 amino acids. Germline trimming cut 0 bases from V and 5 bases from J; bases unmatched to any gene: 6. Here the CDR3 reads CASSYSRGRGYGYTF. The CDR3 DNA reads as TGTGCCAGCAGTTACTCTAGGGGGCGCGGATATGGCTACACCTTC.

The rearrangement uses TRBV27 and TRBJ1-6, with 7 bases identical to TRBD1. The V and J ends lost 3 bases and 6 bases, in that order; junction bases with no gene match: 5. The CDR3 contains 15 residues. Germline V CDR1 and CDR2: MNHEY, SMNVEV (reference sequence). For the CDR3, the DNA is TGTGCCAGCAGTTTCGTAGGGGACAGTAATTCACCCCTCCACTTT. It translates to CASSFVGDSNSPLHF.

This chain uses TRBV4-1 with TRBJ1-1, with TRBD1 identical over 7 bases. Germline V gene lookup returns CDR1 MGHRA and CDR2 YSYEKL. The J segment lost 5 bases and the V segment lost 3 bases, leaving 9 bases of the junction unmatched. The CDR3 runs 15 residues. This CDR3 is CASSHLIPGGTEAFF. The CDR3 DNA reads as TGCGCCAGCAGCCACCTAATTCCAGGGGGGACTGAAGCTTTCTTT.

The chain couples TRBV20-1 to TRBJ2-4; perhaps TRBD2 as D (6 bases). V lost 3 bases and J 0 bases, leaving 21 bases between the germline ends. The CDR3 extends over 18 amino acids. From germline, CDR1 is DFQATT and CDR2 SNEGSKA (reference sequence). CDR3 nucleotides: TGCAGTGCTAGTTTGGGTTTCGGGAGACAACTAGCCAAAAACATTCAGTACTTC. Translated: CSASLGFGRQLAKNIQYF.

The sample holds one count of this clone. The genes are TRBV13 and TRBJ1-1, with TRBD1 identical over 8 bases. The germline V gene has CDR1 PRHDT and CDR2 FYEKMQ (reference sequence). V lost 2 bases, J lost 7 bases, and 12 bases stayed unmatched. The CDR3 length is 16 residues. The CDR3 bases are TGTGCCAGCAGCTTACTCGAGGGGACAGGCGGCGATGAAGCTTTCTTT. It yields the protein CASSLLEGTGGDEAFF.

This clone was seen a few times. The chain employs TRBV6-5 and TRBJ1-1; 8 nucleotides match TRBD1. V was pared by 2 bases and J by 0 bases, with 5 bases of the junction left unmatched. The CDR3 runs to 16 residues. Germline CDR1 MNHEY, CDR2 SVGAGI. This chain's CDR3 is CASSYRSTGVNTEAFF. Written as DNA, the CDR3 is TGTGCCAGCAGTTACAGGTCGACAGGGGTGAACACTGAAGCTTTCTTT.

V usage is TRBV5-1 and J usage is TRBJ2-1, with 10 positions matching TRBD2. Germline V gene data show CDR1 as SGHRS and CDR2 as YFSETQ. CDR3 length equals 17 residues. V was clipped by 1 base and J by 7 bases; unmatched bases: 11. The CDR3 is CASSLPILAGALNEQFF. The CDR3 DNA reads TGCGCCAGCAGCTTGCCCATCCTAGCGGGAGCTCTGAATGAGCAGTTCTTC.

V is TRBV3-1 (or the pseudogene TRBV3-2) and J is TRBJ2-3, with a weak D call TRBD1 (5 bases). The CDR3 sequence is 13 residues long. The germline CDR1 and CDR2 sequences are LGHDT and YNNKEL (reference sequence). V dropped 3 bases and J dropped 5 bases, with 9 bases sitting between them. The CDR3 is CASSHWGQDTQYF. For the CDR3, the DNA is TGTGCCAGCAGCCACTGGGGCCAAGATACGCAGTATTTT.